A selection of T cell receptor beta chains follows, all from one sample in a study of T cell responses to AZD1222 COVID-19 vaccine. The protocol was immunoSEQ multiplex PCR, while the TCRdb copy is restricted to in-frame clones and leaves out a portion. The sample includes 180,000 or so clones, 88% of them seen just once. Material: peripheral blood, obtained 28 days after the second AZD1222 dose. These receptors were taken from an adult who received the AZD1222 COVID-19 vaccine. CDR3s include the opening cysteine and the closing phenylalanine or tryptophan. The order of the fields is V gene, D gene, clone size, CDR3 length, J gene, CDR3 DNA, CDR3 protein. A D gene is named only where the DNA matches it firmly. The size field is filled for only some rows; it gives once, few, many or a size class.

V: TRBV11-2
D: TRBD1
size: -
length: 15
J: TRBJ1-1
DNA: TGTGCCAGCAGCTTAATAGGGGGCAGCGCCACTGAAGCTTTCTTT
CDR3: CASSLIGGSATEAFF

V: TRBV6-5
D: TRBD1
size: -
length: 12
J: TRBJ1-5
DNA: TGTGCCAGCAAAACAGGGGGCCAGCCCCAGCATTTT
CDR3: CASKTGGQPQHF

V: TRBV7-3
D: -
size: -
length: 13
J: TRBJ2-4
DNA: TGTGCCAGCAGCTCTACAGGATCCAACATTCAGTACTTC
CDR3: CASSSTGSNIQYF

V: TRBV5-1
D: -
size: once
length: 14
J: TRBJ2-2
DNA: TGCGCCAGCAGCTTGATCCAGTACACCGGGGAGCTGTTTTTT
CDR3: CASSLIQYTGELFF

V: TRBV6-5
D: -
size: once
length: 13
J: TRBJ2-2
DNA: TGTGCCAGCAAAGAGGGCGTTGCCGGGGAGCTGTTTTTT
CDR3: CASKEGVAGELFF

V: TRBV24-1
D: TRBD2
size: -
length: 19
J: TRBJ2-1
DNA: TGTGCCACCAGTGCAGCTAGCGGGAGCCGATACTGGTCCTACAATGAGCAGTTCTTC
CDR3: CATSAASGSRYWSYNEQFF

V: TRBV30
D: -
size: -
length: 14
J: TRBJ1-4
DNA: TGTGCCTGGAGACCGGGGGGTACTAATGAAAAACTGTTTTTT
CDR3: CAWRPGGTNEKLFF

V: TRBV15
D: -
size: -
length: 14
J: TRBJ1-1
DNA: TGTGCCACCACCCCGGGTCTGTTGAACACTGAAGCTTTCTTT
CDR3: CATTPGLLNTEAFF

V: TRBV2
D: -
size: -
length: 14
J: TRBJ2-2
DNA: TGTGCCAGCAGTATCCGTACAGGGACCGGGGAGCTGTTTTTT
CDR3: CASSIRTGTGELFF

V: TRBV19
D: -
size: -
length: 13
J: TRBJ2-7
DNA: TGTGCCAGTAGTATTGGGGGGCGAGACGAGCAGTACTTC
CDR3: CASSIGGRDEQYF

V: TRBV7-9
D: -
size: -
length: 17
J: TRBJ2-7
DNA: TGTGCCAGCACCCTCGGACAGGGAGGGCGTCAGGGCTACGAGCAGTACTTC
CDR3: CASTLGQGGRQGYEQYF

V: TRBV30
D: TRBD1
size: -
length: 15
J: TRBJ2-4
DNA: TGTGCCTGGACCCTCAGGGGGACAGGGAAAAACATTCAGTACTTC
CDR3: CAWTLRGTGKNIQYF

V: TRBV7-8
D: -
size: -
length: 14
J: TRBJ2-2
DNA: TGTGCCAGCAGCTTAGGAACGAACACCGGGGAGCTGTTTTTT
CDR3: CASSLGTNTGELFF

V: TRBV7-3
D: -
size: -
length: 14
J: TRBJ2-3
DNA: TGTGCCAGCAGCCCCCACCGGGAAACAGATACGCAGTATTTT
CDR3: CASSPHRETDTQYF

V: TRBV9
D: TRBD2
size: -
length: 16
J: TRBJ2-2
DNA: TGTGCCAGCAGCCGGACTGCGACTAGCGAAGCCGGGGAGCTGTTTTTT
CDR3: CASSRTATSEAGELFF

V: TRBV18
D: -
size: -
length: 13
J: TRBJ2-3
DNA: TGTGCCAGCTCATCGGCCAGCACAGATACGCAGTATTTT
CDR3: CASSSASTDTQYF

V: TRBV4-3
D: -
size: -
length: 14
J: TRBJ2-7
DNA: TGCGCCAGCAGCCAAGGTGGGGTCGAGTACGAGCAGTACTTC
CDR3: CASSQGGVEYEQYF

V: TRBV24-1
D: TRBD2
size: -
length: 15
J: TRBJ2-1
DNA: TGTGCCACCAGTGCTGCGAGCGGGAGCTACAATGAGCAGTTCTTC
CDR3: CATSAASGSYNEQFF

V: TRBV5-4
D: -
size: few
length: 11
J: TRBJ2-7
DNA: TGTGCCAGCAGCTTGATGAACGAGCAGTACTTC
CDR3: CASSLMNEQYF

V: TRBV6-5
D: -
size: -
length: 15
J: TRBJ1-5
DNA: TGTGCCAGCAGTTACTCGTCAGACCTCAATCAGCCCCAGCATTTT
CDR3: CASSYSSDLNQPQHF

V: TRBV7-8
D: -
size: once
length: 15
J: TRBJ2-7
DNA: TGTGCCAGCAGCTCCTGGACAAAAGGGTCCTACGAGCAGTACTTC
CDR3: CASSSWTKGSYEQYF

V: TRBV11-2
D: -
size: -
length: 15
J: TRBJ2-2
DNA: TGTGCCAGCAGCTTCGGGATTATGGGTTCCGGGGAGCTGTTTTTT
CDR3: CASSFGIMGSGELFF

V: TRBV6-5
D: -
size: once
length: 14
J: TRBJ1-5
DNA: TGTGCCAGCAGCCCCTCTGGTAGCAATCAGCCCCAGCATTTT
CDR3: CASSPSGSNQPQHF

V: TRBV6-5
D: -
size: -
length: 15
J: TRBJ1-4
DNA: TGTGCCAGCAGTTACTCGATCGACGGGTATGAAAAACTGTTTTTT
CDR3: CASSYSIDGYEKLFF

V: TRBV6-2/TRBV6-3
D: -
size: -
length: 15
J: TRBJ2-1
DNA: TGTGCCAGCAGTTACTCGGAAGTTACCTACAATGAGCAGTTCTTC
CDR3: CASSYSEVTYNEQFF

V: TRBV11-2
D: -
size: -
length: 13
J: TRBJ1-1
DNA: TGTGCCAGCATTAGGCAGGAGGGCACTGAAGCTTTCTTT
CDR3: CASIRQEGTEAFF

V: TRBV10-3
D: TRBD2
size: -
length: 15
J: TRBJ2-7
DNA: TGTGCCATCAGTGAGAATGGCGGGGGGACCTACGAGCAGTACTTC
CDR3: CAISENGGGTYEQYF

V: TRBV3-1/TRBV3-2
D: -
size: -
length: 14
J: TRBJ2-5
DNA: TGTGCCAGCAGCCAAGATAGTAGGGGTGAGACCCAGTACTTC
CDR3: CASSQDSRGETQYF

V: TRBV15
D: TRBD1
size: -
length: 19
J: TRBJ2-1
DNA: TGTGCCACCAGCAGAGATGAGAAACCGGGACAGGGGTTCTACAATGAGCAGTTCTTC
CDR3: CATSRDEKPGQGFYNEQFF

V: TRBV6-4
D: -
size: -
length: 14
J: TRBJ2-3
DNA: TGTGCCAGCAGCGAGGGACTTGGAACAGATCCGCAGTATTTT
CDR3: CASSEGLGTDPQYF

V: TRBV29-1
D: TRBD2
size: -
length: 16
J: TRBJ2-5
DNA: TGCAGCACCTCCGGGTCGGTGCGGGAGGTTCAAGAGACCCAGTACTTC
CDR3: CSTSGSVREVQETQYF

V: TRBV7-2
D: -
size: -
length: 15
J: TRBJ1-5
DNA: TGTGCCAGCAGCGATTCAGGGAATAGCAATCAGCCCCAGCATTTT
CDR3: CASSDSGNSNQPQHF

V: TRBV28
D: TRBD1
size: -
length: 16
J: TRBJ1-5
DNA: TGTGCCAGCAGTTCCCGGACAGGGGGCAACAATCAGCCCCAGCATTTT
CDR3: CASSSRTGGNNQPQHF

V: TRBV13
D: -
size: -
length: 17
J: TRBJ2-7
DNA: TGTGCCAGCAGCCCGGGACGGCCGGGACCGGCGTCCTACGAGCAGTACTTC
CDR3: CASSPGRPGPASYEQYF

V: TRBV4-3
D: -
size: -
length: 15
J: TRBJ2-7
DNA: TGCGCCAGCAGCCAATGGACGGGGCCCTCCTACGAGCAGTACTTC
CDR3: CASSQWTGPSYEQYF

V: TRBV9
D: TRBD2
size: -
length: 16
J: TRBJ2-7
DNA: TGTGCCAGCAGCTCGGGACTAGCGGGAGGGCCTTGGGAGCAGTACTTC
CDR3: CASSSGLAGGPWEQYF

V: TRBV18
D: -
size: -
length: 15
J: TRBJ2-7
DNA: TGTGCCAGCTCACCGGGGCGGGCTGGCTTGAACGAGCAGTACTTC
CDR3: CASSPGRAGLNEQYF